The clone carrying this T cell receptor (beta chain) has a handful of counts. The antigen is unknown. Clones were sequenced by immunoSEQ multiplex PCR, and TCRdb holds only the in-frame ones, with some missing. The profile shows some 200,000 clones, 70% to 75% of them singletons. This specimen belongs to a study of cytotoxic CD8 clonotypes in ibrutinib-treated CLL. About the study: A mean of approximately 260,000 productive templates and tens of thousands of productive rearrangements was obtained per sample.

General observations from the study: Patients had baseline clonality above age-matched healthy donors, and this clonality moved with circulating CD8+ T-cell counts. Clonality rose at ibrutinib response, held steady in sustained remission, and fell toward baseline at progression.

Germline CDR1 reads SGHDT; CDR2 reads YYEEEE. V was cut by 0 bases and J by 9 bases, with 6 bases left in between. The CDR3 contains 11 residues. The chain links TRBV5-6 to TRBJ2-5; unclear D gene. This sequence originates from a human donor with chronic lymphocytic leukemia. Sequenced material: PBMCs, taken after 12 months of ibrutinib treatment. CDR3 coding DNA: TGTGCCAGCAGCTTGGGAGTCGCCCAGTACTTC. This sequence encodes CASSLGVAQYF.